Below are 12 T cell receptor beta chains sequenced from a single sample in a study of T cells in Graves' hyperthyroidism and ophthalmopathy. There were TCR beta CDR3 regions amplified from RNA transcripts. Researchers ran a first-round RT-PCR on the TCR CDR3 using the HTBI primer set. TCRdb reprocessed the multiplex PCR reads with MiXCR, giving one entry per CDR3 protein. The repertoire holds a few hundred thousand distinct CDR3 sequences, approximately 15% seen once, with roughly 6.6% in the top ten. Sequencing was carried out using blood. The receptors stem from a woman aged 25 to 39 with Graves' hyperthyroidism.

This clonotype was recorded many times. The chain employs TRBV20-1 and TRBJ1-1; D is unclear. The CDR3 consists of 13 residues. Trimming removed 6 bases from V and 4 bases from J, with 15 bases in between. CDR1 DFQATT and CDR2 SNEGSKA come from the germline V gene (reference sequence). DNA of the CDR3: TGCAGTGCCGGAGACATATTTGGCACTGAAGCTTTCTTT. This sequence encodes CSAGDIFGTEAFF.

In its sample, this clonotype was seen many times. The genes are TRBV7-9 and TRBJ2-7, with 7 bases matching TRBD1. Germline V CDR1 and CDR2: SEHNR, FQNEAQ (reference sequence). The CDR3 is 14 residues long. J lost 2 bases, V lost 5 bases, and 6 bases had no gene match. The CDR3 coding sequence is TGTGCCAGCAGCATACGGGACAGAGCCTACGAGCAGTACTTC. The encoded protein is CASSIRDRAYEQYF.

This clonotype was detected many times. This chain uses TRBV15 with TRBJ2-1; 13 bases agree with TRBD2. CDR3 length equals 17 residues. In germline, CDR1 is LNHNV, CDR2 YYDKDF (reference sequence). The V gene end was trimmed by 1 base and the J gene end by 7 bases; junction bases not matched to a gene: 7. The CDR3 sequence is CATSRGVLAGGRNEQFF. The CDR3 DNA reads TGTGCCACCAGCAGAGGGGTACTAGCGGGAGGGCGAAATGAGCAGTTCTTC.

This clonotype was recorded many times. The chain carries TRBV20-1 and TRBJ1-2, with TRBD1 matching 10 bases. The CDR3 covers 16 residues. Germline CDR1 DFQATT, CDR2 SNEGSKA (reference sequence). V was clipped by 4 bases and J by 0 bases; unmatched bases: 8. CDR3 sequence (DNA): TGCAGTGCTAACCCGGGGACAGGGGACCCTAACTATGGCTACACCTTC. It encodes CSANPGTGDPNYGYTF.

The genes are TRBV6-6 and TRBJ1-2; unclear D gene. The length of the CDR3 is 15 residues. The V end was cut by 0 bases, the J end by 3 bases, with 11 bases between. The germline V gene has CDR1 MNHNY and CDR2 SVGAGI (reference sequence). For the CDR3, the DNA is TGTGCCAGCAGTTACTCTAGAGTAGGCGACTATGGCTACACCTTC. This translates into CASSYSRVGDYGYTF.

In this sample, this clonotype turned up a few times. The V gene is TRBV29-1, the J gene TRBJ2-3; D is undetermined. CDR1 is SQVTM, CDR2 ANQGSEA, per germline. Trimming shortened V by 4 bases and J by 1 base, and 9 bases separated the two germline ends. The CDR3 covers 13 residues. The CDR3 region is CSVVITGTDTQYF. The CDR3 region has the DNA TGCAGCGTTGTAATAACCGGCACAGATACGCAGTATTTT.

This clonotype has at least ten counts. This chain connects TRBV7-2 to TRBJ1-6, with D unclear. The CDR3 contains 14 residues. Trimming stripped 1 base from V and 7 bases from J, with 8 bases between. Germline V lookup: CDR1 SGHTA, CDR2 FQGNSA. CDR3 sequence (DNA): TGTGCCAGCAGCTTAGTGGCAGTAAATTCACCCCTCCACTTT. Translated, it gives CASSLVAVNSPLHF.

In the case of this clonotype: Mismatch with germline at one junction end may stem from a read error. V gene TRBV28 combines with J gene TRBJ2-1; the D gene is possibly TRBD1 (6 bases). Germline CDR1 reads MDHEN; CDR2 reads SYDVKM. CDR3 length equals 14 residues. The CDR3 region is CASRKYTDSNEQFF. The CDR3, as DNA: TGCGCCAGCAGAAAGTACACGGACAGCAATGAGCAGTTCTTC.

This chain links TRBV7-9 with TRBJ1-4, with 9 bases matching TRBD1. The CDR3 has 15 amino acids. V lost 4 bases and J lost 7; bases outside the gene matches: 7. The germline V gene has CDR1 SEHNR and CDR2 FQNEAQ (reference sequence). CDR3 in amino acids: CASSSPRDRVEKLFF. CDR3 DNA sequence: TGTGCCAGCAGCTCACCCCGGGACAGGGTTGAAAAACTGTTTTTT.

J is TRBJ2-2 and V is TRBV27, with D unresolved. The CDR3 is 16 amino acids. With 2 bases removed from V and 2 bases from J, the gap between germline ends came to 12 bases. The germline gives CDR1 MNHEY, CDR2 SMNVEV (reference sequence). CDR3 nucleotides: TGTGCCAGCAGTTTAAATCGAGACATAAACACCGGGGAGCTGTTTTTT. The encoded protein is CASSLNRDINTGELFF.

About this clonotype itself: One junction end disagrees with the germline gene, perhaps due to a read error. The chain joins TRBV6-2 or TRBV6-3 to TRBJ2-2; 7 bases are a match to TRBD2. The CDR3 is 15 amino acids. The germline V gene has CDR1 MNHEY and CDR2 SVGEGT. The DNA for the CDR3 is TGTACCAGCAAACCCGGACTAGGGGACACCGGGGAGCTGTTTTTT. Its protein is CTSKPGLGDTGELFF.

This clonotype was recorded many times. The chain carries TRBV2 and TRBJ2-1; D possibly uses TRBD1 or TRBD2 (5 bases each). The V and J ends lost 4 bases and 1 base respectively, with 11 bases between them. CDR3 length: 15 residues. CDR1 and CDR2 (germline): SNHLY, FYNNEI. The CDR3 bases are TGTGCCAGCAGTGTCGGCAGGGAGTCCTACAATGAGCAGTTCTTC. Its translation is CASSVGRESYNEQFF.